Shown below are 10 T cell receptor beta chains from a single sample sequenced in a study of a mutant IDH1 vaccine in newly diagnosed glioma. Time point in this sample: week 5, during vaccination. The study gave 300 ug of mutant IDH1 20-mer peptide per vaccine dose, with topical imiquimod. Antigen specificity for these receptors is unknown. Profiling relied on immunoSEQ multiplex PCR, and the TCRdb table lists in-frame clones only, not all of them. Of almost 30,000 clones listed, about nine tenths were seen once; the top ten hold under 4%. Sequenced here: peripheral blood mononuclear cells (PBMCs), sampled from a glioma patient whose treatment included an IDH1 peptide vaccine. The receptors come from a woman aged 40 to 50 with glioma. Some clones in this sample may be carry-over from other donors' samples.

The CDR3 coding sequence is TGTGCCAGCAAAGATACCAGGGGGATGGATGAGCAGTTCTTC. Its translation is CASKDTRGMDEQFF. The chain is built from TRBV2 and TRBJ2-1, with 7 bases identical to TRBD1. CDR1 is SNHLY, CDR2 FYNNEI, per germline. With 7 bases clipped from V and 8 bases from J, the junction kept 11 bases outside the gene matches. The CDR3 is 14 amino acids.

The chain couples TRBV6-6 to TRBJ2-3, with 8 bases lining up with TRBD2. V trimming: 5 bases; J trimming: 8 bases; junction bases outside the gene matches: 9. This CDR3 spans 14 amino acids. The V gene's germline CDR1 is MNHNY and CDR2 SVGAGI (reference sequence). The CDR3 sequence: CASSPHPGRGTQYF. The CDR3 nucleotides are TGTGCCAGCAGTCCCCACCCCGGGAGGGGTACGCAGTATTTT.

This chain joins TRBV5-3 and TRBJ2-7, with TRBD2 matching 10 bases. TRBV5-3 is an ORF; its function is uncertain. With V trimmed by 7 bases and J by 0 bases, 16 bases remained unmatched. CDR3 length equals 18 residues. CDR3 sequence reads: CARGPGGIAGGPSYEQYF. The CDR3 nucleotides are TGTGCCAGAGGCCCAGGGGGAATAGCGGGAGGACCCTCCTACGAGCAGTACTTC.

The chain combines TRBV4-1 with TRBJ2-5, with TRBD1 as a possible D gene (5 bases). Between the trimmed V and J ends, which lost 6 bases and 4 bases, there was a span of 12 bases. The CDR3 totals 13 residues. In germline, CDR1 is MGHRA, CDR2 YSYEKL. The CDR3 sequence is CASSWQGGETQYF. The CDR3 nucleotides read TGCGCCAGCAGTTGGCAGGGTGGAGAGACCCAGTACTTC.

This chain uses TRBV7-8 with TRBJ2-5; 9 positions match TRBD2. The end of the DNA fits TRBJ2-7 better, so the J call may be wrong. Looked up from germline, CDR1 is SGHVS and CDR2 is FQNEAQ. The CDR3 runs 16 residues. The CDR3 DNA sequence: TGTGCCAGCAGCTTAGGGGCAGCGGGAGGTCTCTACGAGCAGTACTTC. Amino acids: CASSLGAAGGLYEQYF.

The J gene is TRBJ2-5, the V gene TRBV7-9; D not certain. The CDR3 loop spans 17 amino acids. V was trimmed by 4 bases and J by 1 base, leaving 19 bases between them. Germline V lookup: CDR1 SEHNR, CDR2 FQNEAQ (reference sequence). CDR3 in DNA: TGTGCCAGCAGCTCAATCAGCTCACTACTAATCCAAGAGACCCAGTACTTC. It codes for CASSSISSLLIQETQYF.

The chain uses TRBV27 and TRBJ1-2; the D is unclear. This CDR3 has 15 amino acids. Germline lookup yields CDR1 MNHEY and CDR2 SMNVEV (reference sequence). V lost 5 bases, J lost 1 base, and 14 bases lay in between. As DNA, the CDR3 is TGTGCCAGCAGTCCCTCGGTGACCGATAACTATGGCTACACCTTC. This encodes CASSPSVTDNYGYTF.

This chain links TRBV20-1 with TRBJ2-5; D ambiguous. Trimming left V 5 bases short and J 5 bases short, with 9 bases between. This CDR3 is built from 11 residues. CDR1 is DFQATT and CDR2 is SNEGSKA in the germline V gene (reference sequence). The CDR3 DNA is TGCAGTGCTCCCCCCCGCGAGACCCAGTACTTC. Translating gives CSAPPRETQYF.

The CDR3 protein is CATSSRQQGDSPLHF. The CDR3 DNA follows: TGTGCCACCAGCAGTCGACAACAAGGGGATTCACCCCTCCACTTT. The gene calls are TRBV15 and TRBJ1-6; a weak D match, TRBD1 (5 bases). Germline CDR1 reads LNHNV; CDR2 reads YYDKDF (reference sequence). The CDR3 contains 15 residues. The V and J ends lost 3 bases and 8 bases respectively, with 14 bases between them.

The V call is TRBV7-5, the J call TRBJ1-5; TRBD1 is the table's D call, not checked against the DNA. TRBV7-5 is annotated as a pseudogene. This CDR3 comprises 16 residues. In DNA, the CDR3 is TGTGCCAGAAGCGACAGGGTACCCCTGAATCATCAGCCCCAGCATTTT. Protein sequence: CARSDRVPLNHQPQHF.